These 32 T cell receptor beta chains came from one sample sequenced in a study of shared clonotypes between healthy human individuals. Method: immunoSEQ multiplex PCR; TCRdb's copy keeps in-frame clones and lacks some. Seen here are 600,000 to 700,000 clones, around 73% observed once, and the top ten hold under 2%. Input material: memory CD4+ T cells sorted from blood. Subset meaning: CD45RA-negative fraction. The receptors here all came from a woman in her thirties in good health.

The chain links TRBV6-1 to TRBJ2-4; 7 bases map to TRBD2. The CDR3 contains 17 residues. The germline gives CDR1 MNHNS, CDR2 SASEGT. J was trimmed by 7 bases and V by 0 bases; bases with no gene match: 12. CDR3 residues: CASSEAWAGATGNIQYF. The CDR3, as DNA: TGTGCCAGCAGTGAAGCTTGGGCGGGAGCCACCGGGAACATTCAGTACTTC.

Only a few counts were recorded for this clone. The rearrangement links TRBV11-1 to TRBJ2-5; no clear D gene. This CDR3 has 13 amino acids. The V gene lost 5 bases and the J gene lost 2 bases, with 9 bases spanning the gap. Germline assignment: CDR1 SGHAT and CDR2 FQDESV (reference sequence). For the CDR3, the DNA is TGTGCCAGCAGCCCCCAATTTCAAGAGACCCAGTACTTC. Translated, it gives CASSPQFQETQYF.

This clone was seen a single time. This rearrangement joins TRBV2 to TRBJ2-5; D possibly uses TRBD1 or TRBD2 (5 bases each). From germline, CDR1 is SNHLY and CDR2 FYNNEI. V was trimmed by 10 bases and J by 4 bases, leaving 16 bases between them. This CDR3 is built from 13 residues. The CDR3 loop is CANKRGAGETQYF. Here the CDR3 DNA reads TGTGCCAATAAGAGAGGGGCGGGAGAGACCCAGTACTTC.

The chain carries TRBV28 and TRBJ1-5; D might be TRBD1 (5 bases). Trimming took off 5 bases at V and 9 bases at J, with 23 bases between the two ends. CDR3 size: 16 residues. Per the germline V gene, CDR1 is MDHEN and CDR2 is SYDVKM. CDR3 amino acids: CASSLTGRGGLRPQHF. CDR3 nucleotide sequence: TGTGCCAGCAGTCTAACGGGACGGGGGGGTCTTCGGCCCCAGCATTTT.

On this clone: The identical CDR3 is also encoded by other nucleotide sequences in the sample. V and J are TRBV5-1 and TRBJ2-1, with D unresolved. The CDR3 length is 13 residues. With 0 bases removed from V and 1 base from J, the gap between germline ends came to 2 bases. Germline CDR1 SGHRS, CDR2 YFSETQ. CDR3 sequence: CASSLGSYNEQFF. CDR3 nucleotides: TGCGCCAGCAGCTTGGGATCCTACAATGAGCAGTTCTTC. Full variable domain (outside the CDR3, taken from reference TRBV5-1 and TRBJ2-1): KAGVTQTPRYLIKTRGQQVTLSCSPISGHRSVSWYQQTPGQGLQFLFEYFSETQRNKGNFPGRFSGRQFSNSRSEMNVSTLELGDSALYLCASSLGSYNEQFFGPGTRLTVL.

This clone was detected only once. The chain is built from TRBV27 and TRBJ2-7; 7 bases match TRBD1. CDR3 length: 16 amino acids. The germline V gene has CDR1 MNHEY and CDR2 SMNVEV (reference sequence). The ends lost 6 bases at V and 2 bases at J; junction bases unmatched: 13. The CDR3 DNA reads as TGTGCCAGCAGAAAGATCCCCACAGGGGCGGCCTACGAGCAGTACTTC. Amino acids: CASRKIPTGAAYEQYF.

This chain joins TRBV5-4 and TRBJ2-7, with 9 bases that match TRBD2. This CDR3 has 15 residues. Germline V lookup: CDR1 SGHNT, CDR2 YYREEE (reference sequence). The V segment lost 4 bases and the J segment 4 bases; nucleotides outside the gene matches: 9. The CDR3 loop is CASSQAGGGTYEQYF. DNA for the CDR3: TGTGCCAGCAGCCAAGCGGGGGGAGGGACATACGAGCAGTACTTC.

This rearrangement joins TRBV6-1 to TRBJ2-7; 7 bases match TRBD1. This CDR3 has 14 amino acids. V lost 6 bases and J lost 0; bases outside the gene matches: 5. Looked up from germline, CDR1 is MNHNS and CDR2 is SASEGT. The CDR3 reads CASRRQGTSYEQYF. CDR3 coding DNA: TGTGCCAGCAGGAGACAGGGCACCTCCTACGAGCAGTACTTC.

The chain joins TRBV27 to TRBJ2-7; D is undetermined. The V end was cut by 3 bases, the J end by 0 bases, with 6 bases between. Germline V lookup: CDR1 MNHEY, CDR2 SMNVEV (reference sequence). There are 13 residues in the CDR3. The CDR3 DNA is TGTGCCAGCAGTTTCCTTTCCTCCTACGAGCAGTACTTC. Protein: CASSFLSSYEQYF.

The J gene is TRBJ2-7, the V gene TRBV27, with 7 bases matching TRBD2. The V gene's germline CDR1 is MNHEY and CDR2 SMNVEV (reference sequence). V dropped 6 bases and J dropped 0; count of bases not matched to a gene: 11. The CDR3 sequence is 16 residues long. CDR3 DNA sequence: TGTGCCAGCAGAAAGTCTAGCGGCTATAGCTCCTACGAGCAGTACTTC. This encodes CASRKSSGYSSYEQYF.

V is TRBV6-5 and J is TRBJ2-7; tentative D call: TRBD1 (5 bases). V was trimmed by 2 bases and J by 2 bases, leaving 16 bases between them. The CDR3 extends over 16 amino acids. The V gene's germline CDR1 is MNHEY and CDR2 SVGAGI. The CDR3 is CASSYGSRGAAYEQYF. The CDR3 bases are TGTGCCAGCAGTTACGGTAGTCGTGGGGCGGCCTACGAGCAGTACTTC.

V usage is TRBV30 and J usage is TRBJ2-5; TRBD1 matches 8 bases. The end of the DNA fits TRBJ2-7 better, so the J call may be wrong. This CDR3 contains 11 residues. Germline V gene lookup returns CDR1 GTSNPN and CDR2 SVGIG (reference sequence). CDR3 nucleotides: TGTGCCTGGAACAGGGGGTACGAGCAGTACTTC. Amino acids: CAWNRGYEQYF.

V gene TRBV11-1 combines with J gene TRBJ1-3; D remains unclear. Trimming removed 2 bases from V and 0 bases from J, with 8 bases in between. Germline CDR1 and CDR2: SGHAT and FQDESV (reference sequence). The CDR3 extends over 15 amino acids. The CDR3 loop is CASSLRWPSGNTIYF. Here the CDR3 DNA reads TGTGCCAGCAGCTTAAGATGGCCCTCTGGAAACACCATATATTTT. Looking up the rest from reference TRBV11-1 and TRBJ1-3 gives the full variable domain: EAEVAQSPRYKITEKSQAVAFWCDPISGHATLYWYRQILGQGPELLVQFQDESVVDDSQLPKDRFSAERLKGVDSTLKIQPAELGDSAMYLCASSLRWPSGNTIYFGEGSWLTVV.

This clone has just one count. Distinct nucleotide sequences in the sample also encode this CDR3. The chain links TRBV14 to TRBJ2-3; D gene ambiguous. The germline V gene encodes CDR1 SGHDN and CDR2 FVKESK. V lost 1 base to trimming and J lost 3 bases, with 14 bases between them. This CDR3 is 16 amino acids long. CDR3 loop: CASSQVGGASTDTQYF. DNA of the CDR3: TGTGCCAGCAGCCAAGTTGGTGGCGCAAGTACAGATACGCAGTATTTT.

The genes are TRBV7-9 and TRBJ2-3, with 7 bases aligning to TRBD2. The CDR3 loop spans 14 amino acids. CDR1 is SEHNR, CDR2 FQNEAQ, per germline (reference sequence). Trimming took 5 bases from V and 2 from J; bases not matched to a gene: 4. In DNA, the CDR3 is TGTGCCAGCAGCCTCGGGAGGAACACAGATACGCAGTATTTT. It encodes CASSLGRNTDTQYF.

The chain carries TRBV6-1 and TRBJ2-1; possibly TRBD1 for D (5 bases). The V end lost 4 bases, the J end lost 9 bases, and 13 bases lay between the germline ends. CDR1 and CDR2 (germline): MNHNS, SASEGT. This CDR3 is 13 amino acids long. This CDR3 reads CASSVDSRGEQFF. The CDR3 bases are TGTGCCAGCAGTGTCGATTCTAGGGGTGAGCAGTTCTTC.

The CDR3 loop is CASSLQGAGGELFF. Written as DNA, the CDR3 is TGTGCCAGCAGCCTACAGGGGGCGGGCGGGGAGCTGTTTTTT. The V and J genes are TRBV7-2 and TRBJ2-2, with TRBD1 matching 9 bases. This CDR3 is built from 14 residues. Germline V CDR1 and CDR2: SGHTA, FQGNSA. V lost 5 bases to trimming and J lost 7 bases; unmatched junction nucleotides: 5.

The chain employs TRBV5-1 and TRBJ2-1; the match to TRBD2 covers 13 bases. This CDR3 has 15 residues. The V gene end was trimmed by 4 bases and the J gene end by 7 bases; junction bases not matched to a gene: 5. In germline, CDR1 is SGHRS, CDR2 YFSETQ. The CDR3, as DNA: TGCGCCAGCAGCCCGGCGACTAGCGGGAGGAATGAGCAGTTCTTC. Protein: CASSPATSGRNEQFF.

CDR3 bases: TGTGCCAGCAGATCTACTGGGGCCAACGTCCTGACTTTC. Protein sequence: CASRSTGANVLTF. V is TRBV11-2 and J is TRBJ2-6; D unclear. The germline gives CDR1 SGHAT, CDR2 FQNNGV. The CDR3 is 13 amino acids. Trimming shortened V by 6 bases and J by 2 bases, and 5 bases separated the two germline ends.

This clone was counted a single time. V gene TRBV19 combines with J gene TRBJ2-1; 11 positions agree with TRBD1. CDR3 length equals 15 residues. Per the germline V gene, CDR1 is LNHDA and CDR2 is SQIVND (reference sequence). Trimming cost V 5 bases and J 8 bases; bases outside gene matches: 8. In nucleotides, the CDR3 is TGTGCCAGTAGTCGGCTTGGACAGGGGGCCTATGAGCAGTTCTTC. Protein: CASSRLGQGAYEQFF. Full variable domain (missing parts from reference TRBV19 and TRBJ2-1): DGGITQSPKYLFRKEGQNVTLSCEQNLNHDAMYWYRQDPGQGLRLIYYSQIVNDFQKGDIAEGYSVSREKKESFPLTVTSAQKNPTAFYLCASSRLGQGAYEQFFGPGTRLTVL.

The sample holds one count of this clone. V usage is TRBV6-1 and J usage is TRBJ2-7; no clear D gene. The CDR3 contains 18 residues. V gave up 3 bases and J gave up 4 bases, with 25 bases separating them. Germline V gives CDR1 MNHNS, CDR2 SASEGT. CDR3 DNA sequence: TGTGCCAGCAGTGATATCCATCACACCTCAGTCCTCGCTTACGAGCAGTACTTC. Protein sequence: CASSDIHHTSVLAYEQYF.

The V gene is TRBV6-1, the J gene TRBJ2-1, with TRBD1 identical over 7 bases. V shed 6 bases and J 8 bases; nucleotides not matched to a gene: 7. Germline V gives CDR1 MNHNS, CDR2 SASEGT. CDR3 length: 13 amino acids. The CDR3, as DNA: TGTGCCAGCAGAGGTACAGGACAGGATGAGCAGTTCTTC. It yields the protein CASRGTGQDEQFF.

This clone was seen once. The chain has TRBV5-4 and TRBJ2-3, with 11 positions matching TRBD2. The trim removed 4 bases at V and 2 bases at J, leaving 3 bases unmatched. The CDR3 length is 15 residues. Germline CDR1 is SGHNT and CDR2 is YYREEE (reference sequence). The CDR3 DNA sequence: TGTGCCAGCAGCCCGGGACTAGCGGACACAGATACGCAGTATTTT. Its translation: CASSPGLADTDTQYF.

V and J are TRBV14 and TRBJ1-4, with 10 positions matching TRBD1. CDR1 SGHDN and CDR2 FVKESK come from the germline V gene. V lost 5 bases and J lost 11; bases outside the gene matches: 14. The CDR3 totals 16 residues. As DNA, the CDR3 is TGTGCCAGCAGCAATACCGGGACAGGGGCCCTGACCAAACTGTTTTTT. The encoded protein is CASSNTGTGALTKLFF.

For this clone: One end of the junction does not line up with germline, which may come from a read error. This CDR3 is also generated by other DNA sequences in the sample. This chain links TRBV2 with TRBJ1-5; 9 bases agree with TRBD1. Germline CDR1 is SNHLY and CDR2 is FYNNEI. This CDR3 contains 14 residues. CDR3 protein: CASSGTGGNQPQHF. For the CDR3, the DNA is TGTGCCAGCAGTGGAACAGGGGGCAACCAGCCCCAGCATTTT.

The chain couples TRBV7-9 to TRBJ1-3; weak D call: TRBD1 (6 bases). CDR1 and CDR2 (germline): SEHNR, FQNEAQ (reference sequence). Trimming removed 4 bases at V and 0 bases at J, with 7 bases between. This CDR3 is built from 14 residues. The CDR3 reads CASSWTDSGNTIYF. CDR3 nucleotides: TGTGCCAGCAGCTGGACAGACTCTGGAAACACCATATATTTT.

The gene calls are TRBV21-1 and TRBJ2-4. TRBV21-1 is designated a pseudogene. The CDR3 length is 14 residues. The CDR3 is CASSKAEGTNIQYF. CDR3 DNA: TGTGCCAGCAGCAAAGCAGAGGGGACAAACATTCAGTACTTC.

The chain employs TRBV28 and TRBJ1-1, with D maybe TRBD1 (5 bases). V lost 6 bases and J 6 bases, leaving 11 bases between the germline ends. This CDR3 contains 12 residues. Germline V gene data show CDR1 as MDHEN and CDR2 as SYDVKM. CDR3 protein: CASRPGGSEAFF. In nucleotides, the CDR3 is TGTGCCAGCAGGCCGGGGGGGTCTGAAGCTTTCTTT.

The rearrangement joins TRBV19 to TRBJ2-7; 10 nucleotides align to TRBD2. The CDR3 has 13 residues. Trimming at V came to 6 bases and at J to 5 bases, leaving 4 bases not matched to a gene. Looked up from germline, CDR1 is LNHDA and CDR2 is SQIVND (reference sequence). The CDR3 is CASSSSGRHEQYF. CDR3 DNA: TGTGCCAGTAGCAGTAGCGGGAGGCACGAGCAGTACTTC.

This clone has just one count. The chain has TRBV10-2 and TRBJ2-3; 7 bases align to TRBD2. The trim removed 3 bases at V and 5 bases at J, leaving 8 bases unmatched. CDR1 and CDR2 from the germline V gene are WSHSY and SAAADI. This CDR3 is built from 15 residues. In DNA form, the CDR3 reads TGCGCCAGCAGTGACCCGGCGGGAGCAGGAGATACGCAGTATTTT. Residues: CASSDPAGAGDTQYF.

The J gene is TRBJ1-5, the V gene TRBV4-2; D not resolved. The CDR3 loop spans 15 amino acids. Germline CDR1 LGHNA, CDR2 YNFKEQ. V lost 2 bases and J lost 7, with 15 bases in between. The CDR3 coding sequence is TGTGCCAGCAGCCAAAGTTCTGAACAGTACCAGCCCCAGCATTTT. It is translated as CASSQSSEQYQPQHF.

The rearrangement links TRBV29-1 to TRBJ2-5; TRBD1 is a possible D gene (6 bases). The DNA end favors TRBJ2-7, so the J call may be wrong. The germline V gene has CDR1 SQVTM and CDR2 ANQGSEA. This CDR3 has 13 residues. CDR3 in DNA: TGCAGTTATTCCGTGAGGGGGTTGGGCGAGCAGTACTTC. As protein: CSYSVRGLGEQYF.